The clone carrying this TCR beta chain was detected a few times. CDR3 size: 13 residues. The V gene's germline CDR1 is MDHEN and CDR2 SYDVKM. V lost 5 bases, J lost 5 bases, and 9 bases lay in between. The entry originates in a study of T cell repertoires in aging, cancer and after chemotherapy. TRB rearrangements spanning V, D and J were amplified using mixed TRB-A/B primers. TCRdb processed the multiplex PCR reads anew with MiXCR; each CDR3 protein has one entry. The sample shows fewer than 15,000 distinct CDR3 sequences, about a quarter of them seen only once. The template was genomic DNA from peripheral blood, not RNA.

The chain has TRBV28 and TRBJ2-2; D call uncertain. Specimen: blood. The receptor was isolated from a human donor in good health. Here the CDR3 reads CASSPLRTGELFF. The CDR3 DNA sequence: TGTGCCAGCAGTCCCCTGCGTACCGGGGAGCTGTTTTTT.